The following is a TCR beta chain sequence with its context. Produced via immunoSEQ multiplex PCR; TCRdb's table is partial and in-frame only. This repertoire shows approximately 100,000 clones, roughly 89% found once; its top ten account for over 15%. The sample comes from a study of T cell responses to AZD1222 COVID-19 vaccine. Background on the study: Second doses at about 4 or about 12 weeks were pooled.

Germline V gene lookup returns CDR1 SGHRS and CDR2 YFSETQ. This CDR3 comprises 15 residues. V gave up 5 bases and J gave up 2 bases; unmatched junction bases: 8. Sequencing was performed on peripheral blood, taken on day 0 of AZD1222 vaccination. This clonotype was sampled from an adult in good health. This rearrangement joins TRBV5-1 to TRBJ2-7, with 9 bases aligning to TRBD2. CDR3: CASSEGASGTYEQYF. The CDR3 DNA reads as TGCGCCAGCAGTGAAGGGGCTAGCGGGACCTACGAGCAGTACTTC.